These T cell receptor beta chains were read from a single sample in a study of T-cell reconstitution after alpha-beta-depleted transplantation in children. One entry per CDR3 protein, called by TCRdb with MiXCR from the PCR reads. This table holds around 500,000 distinct CDR3 sequences, approximately 12% found once. The sequences come from PBMCs from the stem cell graft donor, collected from the stem cell graft. The receptors were gathered from a human donor who donated a stem cell graft to a child with combined immunodeficiency. CDR3s include the opening cysteine and the closing phenylalanine or tryptophan. D genes are given only for firm matches. The size field is filled for only some rows; it gives once, few, many or a size class.

D gene	J gene	V gene	clone size	CDR3 length	CDR3 DNA	CDR3 protein
TRBD2	TRBJ2-3	TRBV4-2	-	15	TGTGCCAGCAGCCAGGGGGGGGGTAGCACAGATACGCAGTATTTT	CASSQGGGSTDTQYF
-	TRBJ2-3	TRBV2	many	12	TGTGCCAGCAGTGAACTAGCAGATACGCAGTATTTT	CASSELADTQYF
TRBD2	TRBJ2-3	TRBV4-2	many	17	TGTGCCAGCAGCCTCGAAGGCGGGGGGTTAAGCACAGATACGCAGTATTTT	CASSLEGGGLSTDTQYF
-	TRBJ2-1	TRBV6-4	many	16	TGTGCCAGCAGCGTCGGTGGGCCCAGCTCCTACAATGAGCAGTTCTTC	CASSVGGPSSYNEQFF
-	TRBJ2-3	TRBV7-6	few	15	TGTGCCAGCAGCTTAGTGGCAGCTCCCACAGATACGCAGTATTTT	CASSLVAAPTDTQYF
-	TRBJ2-2	TRBV14	few	15	TGTGCCAGCAGCCAGCTTCCGCCGTCTATCGGGGAGCTGTTTTTT	CASSQLPPSIGELFF
-	TRBJ2-5	TRBV12-3/TRBV12-4	many	15	TGTGCCAGCAGTTTTAGGGGACGAAAGGCGGAGACCCAGTACTTC	CASSFRGRKAETQYF
TRBD1	TRBJ2-7	TRBV4-2	-	15	TGTGCCAGCAGCCAAGAAGGGGGCCGCTTTCGAGAGCAGTACTTC	CASSQEGGRFREQYF
-	TRBJ2-1	TRBV5-6	few	16	TGTGCCAGCAGCTTGGTTGTTGGATTACTCTACAATGAGCAGTTCTTC	CASSLVVGLLYNEQFF
-	TRBJ2-7	TRBV12-3/TRBV12-4	many	12	TGTGCCAGCAGTTGGGGCTCCTACGAGCAGTACTTC	CASSWGSYEQYF
-	TRBJ2-5	TRBV14	-	14	TGTGCCAGCAGCCAAGAGGGGCTAGCGGAGACCCAGTACTTC	CASSQEGLAETQYF
-	TRBJ1-2	TRBV29-1	-	15	TGCAGCGTTGAAGATGGAGGGGTAACACCCCATGGCTACACCTTC	CSVEDGGVTPHGYTF
-	TRBJ2-2	TRBV29-1	few	12	TGCAGCGTTGACTTGGGGGGCGGGGAGCTGTTTTTT	CSVDLGGGELFF
-	TRBJ2-1	TRBV12-3/TRBV12-4	few	15	TGTGCCAGCAGTTCAGTTCCTACTAGGCGGCTCCAGCAGTTCTTC	CASSSVPTRRLQQFF
TRBD2	TRBJ2-3	TRBV12-3/TRBV12-4	-	19	TGTGCCAGCAGGGGACTAGCGGGGGGGCCGATGAAGGGGGCAGATACGCAGTATTTT	CASRGLAGGPMKGADTQYF
-	TRBJ2-2	TRBV9	many	15	TGTGCCAGCAGCGTGCAGGTCATAAACACCGGGGAGCTGTTTTTT	CASSVQVINTGELFF
TRBD1	TRBJ1-2	TRBV5-1	few	15	TGCGCCAGCAGCCCAGGGACAGGGACCTCCTATGGCTACACCTTC	CASSPGTGTSYGYTF
TRBD2	TRBJ2-1	TRBV5-6	many	18	TGTGCCAGCAGCCCCGAAGGCAGCGGGAGGGCCCCCTACAATGAGCAGTTCTTC	CASSPEGSGRAPYNEQFF
TRBD1	TRBJ2-7	TRBV6-1	few	15	TGTGCCAGCATCGACAGGGGAGCCCCCCCTTACGAGCAGTACTTC	CASIDRGAPPYEQYF
TRBD1	TRBJ1-5	TRBV5-5	-	14	TGTGCCAGCACCCAAGACAGGGAGGGTCAGCCCCAGCATTTT	CASTQDREGQPQHF
-	TRBJ1-2	TRBV13	-	13	TGTGCCAGCAGCGCATGGACGGGAGATGGCTACACCTTC	CASSAWTGDGYTF
-	TRBJ1-1	TRBV5-1	few	14	TGCGCCAGCGCTCGGAGGGCAACAGACACTGAAGCTTTCTTT	CASARRATDTEAFF
-	TRBJ2-2	TRBV27	many	12	TGTGCCAGCAGCGGAAACACCGGGGAGCTGTTTTTT	CASSGNTGELFF
-	TRBJ2-7	TRBV10-3	few	15	TGTGCCATCAGTGAGTCAGGGGGGGGGGCCTACGAGCAGTACTTC	CAISESGGGAYEQYF
-	TRBJ2-1	TRBV12-3/TRBV12-4	many	13	TGTGCCAGCAGTTTACCGTCCGGCAATGAGCAGTTCTTC	CASSLPSGNEQFF
TRBD2	TRBJ2-1	TRBV4-1	many	14	TGCGCCAGCAGCCAATACGGCGGGAGAGCTGAGCAGTTCTTC	CASSQYGGRAEQFF
-	TRBJ2-1	TRBV29-1	-	13	TGCAGCGCCGAGACAGTCGATGACAATGAGCAGTTCTTC	CSAETVDDNEQFF
TRBD2	TRBJ2-5	TRBV14	few	14	TGTGCCAGCAGCATAGCGGGCACCCAAGAGACCCAGTACTTC	CASSIAGTQETQYF
-	TRBJ2-2	TRBV7-9	-	15	TGTGCCAGCAGCTCCGCCCCAAGAGGAGCCGGGGAGCTGTTTTTT	CASSSAPRGAGELFF